These T cell receptor beta chains were read from a single sample in a study of T cell responses to AZD1222 COVID-19 vaccine. Only in-frame clones appear in the TCRdb table, and some are missing; sequencing was by immunoSEQ multiplex PCR. The table has over 130,000 clones, around 93% seen once. The input for sequencing was peripheral blood, taken 28 days after the second AZD1222 dose. Receptors were obtained from an adult who received the AZD1222 COVID-19 vaccine. The CDR3 runs from the conserved cysteine through the conserved F or W. The D gene is left open where the match is weak. Some rows mark clone size as missing; the rest say once, few, many or name a class of expanded clone.

>14|-|-|TRBV23-1|TRBJ1-5
CASSRGYSNQPQHF
TGCGCCAGCAGTCGGGGATATAGCAATCAGCCCCAGCATTTT
>18|-|TRBD1|TRBV27|TRBJ2-3
CASSHSSGTGTSTDTQYF
TGTGCCAGCAGTCATTCTTCCGGGACAGGGACTAGCACAGATACGCAGTATTTT
>13|-|-|TRBV11-3|TRBJ1-2
CASSPDGNYGYTF
TGTGCCAGCAGCCCGGACGGAAACTATGGCTACACCTTC
>15|-|-|TRBV5-1|TRBJ2-1
CASSLAGTSWNEQFF
TGCGCCAGCAGCTTGGCAGGCACGAGCTGGAATGAGCAGTTCTTC
>16|-|-|TRBV6-4|TRBJ2-3
CASSEQGGRRTDTQYF
TGTGCCAGCAGTGAACAGGGCGGGAGAAGAACAGATACGCAGTATTTT
>13|once|TRBD1|TRBV24-1|TRBJ2-3
CATMGQGTDTQYF
TGTGCCACCATGGGACAGGGGACAGATACGCAGTATTTT
>15|-|-|TRBV5-1|TRBJ1-1
CASSLDRQINTEAFF
TGCGCCAGCAGCTTGGATCGGCAAATAAACACTGAAGCTTTCTTT
>13|-|-|TRBV7-9|TRBJ1-1
CASSLMGGTEAFF
TGTGCCAGCAGCTTGATGGGGGGCACTGAAGCTTTCTTT
>14|-|-|TRBV5-1|TRBJ2-7
CASSLTVGFYEQYF
TGCGCCAGCAGCTTGACTGTGGGTTTCTACGAGCAGTACTTC
>16|once|-|TRBV14|TRBJ1-4
CASSQEDGGANEKLFF
TGTGCCAGCAGCCAAGAAGACGGAGGGGCTAATGAAAAACTGTTTTTT
>11|-|-|TRBV7-6|TRBJ2-1
CASSPGNEQFF
TGTGCCAGCAGCCCAGGCAATGAGCAGTTCTTC
>13|-|-|TRBV6-5|TRBJ1-2
CASSPGTLYGYTF
TGTGCCAGCAGTCCCGGGACACTCTATGGCTACACCTTC
>14|few|-|TRBV6-5|TRBJ1-6
CASKTTGNNSPLHF
TGTGCCAGTAAAACAACAGGGAACAATTCACCCCTCCACTTT
>15|-|-|TRBV2|TRBJ1-1
CASSDIGRENTEAFF
TGTGCCAGCAGTGATATCGGGAGGGAGAACACTGAAGCTTTCTTT
>15|-|-|TRBV11-2|TRBJ2-3
CASSFRGRSPDTQYF
TGTGCCAGCAGCTTTAGGGGGAGGAGCCCAGATACGCAGTATTTT
>11|-|-|TRBV20-1|TRBJ1-2
CSARNIYGYTF
TGCAGTGCTAGAAATATATATGGCTACACCTTC